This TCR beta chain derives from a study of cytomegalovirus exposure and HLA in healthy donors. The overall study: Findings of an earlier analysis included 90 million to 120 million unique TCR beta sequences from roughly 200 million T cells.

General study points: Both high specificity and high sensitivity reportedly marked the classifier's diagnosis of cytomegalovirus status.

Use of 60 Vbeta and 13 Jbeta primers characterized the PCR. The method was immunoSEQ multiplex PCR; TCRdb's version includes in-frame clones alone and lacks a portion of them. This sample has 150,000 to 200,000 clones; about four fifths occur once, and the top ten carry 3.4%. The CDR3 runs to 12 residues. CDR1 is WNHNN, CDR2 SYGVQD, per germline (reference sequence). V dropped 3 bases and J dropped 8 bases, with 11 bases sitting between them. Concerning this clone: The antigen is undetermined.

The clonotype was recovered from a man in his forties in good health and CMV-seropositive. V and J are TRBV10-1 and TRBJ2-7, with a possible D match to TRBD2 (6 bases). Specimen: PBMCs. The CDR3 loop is CASSESGGKQYF. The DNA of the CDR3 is TGCGCCAGCAGTGAATCCGGGGGTAAGCAGTACTTC.